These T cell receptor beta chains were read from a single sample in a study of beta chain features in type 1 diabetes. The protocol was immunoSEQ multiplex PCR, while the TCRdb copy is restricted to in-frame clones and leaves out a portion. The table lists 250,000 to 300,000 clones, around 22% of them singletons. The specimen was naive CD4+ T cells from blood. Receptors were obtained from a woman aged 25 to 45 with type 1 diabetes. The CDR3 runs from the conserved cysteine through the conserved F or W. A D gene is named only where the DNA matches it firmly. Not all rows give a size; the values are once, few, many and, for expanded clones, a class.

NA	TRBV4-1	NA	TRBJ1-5	CASSQEGGLYSNQPQHF	TGCGCCAGCAGCCAAGAGGGCGGACTGTATAGCAATCAGCCCCAGCATTTT
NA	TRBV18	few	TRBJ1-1	CASSPGREGEAFF	TGTGCCAGCTCACCGGGCAGGGAAGGTGAAGCTTTCTTT
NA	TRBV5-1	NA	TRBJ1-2	CASSLEGRHGYTF	TGCGCCAGCAGCTTGGAGGGGCGGCATGGCTACACCTTC
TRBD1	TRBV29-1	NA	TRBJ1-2	CSVAPGTGVNYGYTF	TGCAGCGTTGCCCCCGGGACAGGGGTGAACTATGGCTACACCTTC
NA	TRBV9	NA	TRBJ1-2	CASSPPVPLGGYTF	TGTGCCAGCAGCCCGCCTGTACCACTCGGTGGCTACACCTTC
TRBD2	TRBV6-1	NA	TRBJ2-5	CASSEQSGRETQYF	TGTGCCAGCAGTGAGCAAAGCGGGAGGGAGACCCAGTACTTC
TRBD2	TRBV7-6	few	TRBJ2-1	CASSQSERGNNEQFF	TGTGCCAGCAGTCAAAGCGAGCGGGGAAACAATGAGCAGTTCTTC
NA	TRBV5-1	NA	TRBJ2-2	CASSLGQNTGELFF	TGCGCCAGCAGCTTAGGACAGAACACCGGGGAGCTGTTTTTT
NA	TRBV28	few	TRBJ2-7	CASSLPGVRTYEQYF	TGTGCCAGCAGTTTACCCGGGGTCCGAACCTACGAGCAGTACTTC
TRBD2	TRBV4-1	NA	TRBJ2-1	CASSQPMGAGSYNEQFF	TGCGCCAGCAGCCAGCCCATGGGAGCGGGATCTTACAATGAGCAGTTCTTC
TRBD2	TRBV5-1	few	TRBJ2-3	CASRISGRASTDTQYF	TGCGCCAGCCGCATTAGCGGGAGGGCCAGCACAGATACGCAGTATTTT
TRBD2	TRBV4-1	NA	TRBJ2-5	CASSALAGLGETQYF	TGCGCCAGCAGCGCCCTAGCGGGGTTAGGGGAGACCCAGTACTTC
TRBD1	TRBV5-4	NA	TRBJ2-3	CASSFWTGGGSDTQYF	TGTGCCAGCAGCTTTTGGACAGGGGGCGGCTCAGATACGCAGTATTTT
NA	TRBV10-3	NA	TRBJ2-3	CAISEGGTDTQYF	TGTGCCATCAGTGAAGGAGGAACAGATACGCAGTATTTT
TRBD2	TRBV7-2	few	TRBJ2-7	CASSQNGLAGVDEQYF	TGTGCCAGCAGCCAGAATGGACTAGCGGGAGTTGATGAGCAGTACTTC
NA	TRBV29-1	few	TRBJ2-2	CSVELNTGELFF	TGCAGCGTTGAACTAAACACCGGGGAGCTGTTTTTT
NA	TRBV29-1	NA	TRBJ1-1	CSVENREAFF	TGCAGCGTTGAAAACAGGGAAGCTTTCTTT
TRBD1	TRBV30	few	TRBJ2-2	CAWSVWGQGAGELFF	TGTGCCTGGAGTGTTTGGGGACAGGGGGCCGGGGAGCTGTTTTTT
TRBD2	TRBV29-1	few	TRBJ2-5	CSVGDLTSGRGRETQYF	TGCAGCGTTGGGGATCTGACTAGCGGGAGGGGACGGGAGACCCAGTACTTC
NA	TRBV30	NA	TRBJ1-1	CAWSVAPDMNTEAFF	TGTGCCTGGAGTGTAGCGCCGGACATGAACACTGAAGCTTTCTTT
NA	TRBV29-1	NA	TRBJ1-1	CSVEGGNTEAFF	TGCAGCGTTGAGGGGGGGAACACTGAAGCTTTCTTT
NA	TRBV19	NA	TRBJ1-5	CASRGGPLRFDGNQPQHF	TGTGCCAGTAGAGGAGGTCCATTGCGGTTCGACGGCAATCAGCCCCAGCATTTT
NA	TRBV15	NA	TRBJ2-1	CATSRAGRNPGGEQFF	TGTGCCACCAGCAGAGCCGGTAGGAACCCGGGCGGGGAGCAGTTCTTC
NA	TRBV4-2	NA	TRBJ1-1	CASSQDSRPFEAFF	TGTGCCAGCAGCCAAGATAGCCGACCGTTCGAAGCTTTCTTT
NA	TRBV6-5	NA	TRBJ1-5	CASSPLGGQPQHF	TGTGCCAGCAGTCCCCTGGGGGGTCAGCCCCAGCATTTT
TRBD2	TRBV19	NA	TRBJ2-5	CASTERLAGAGETQYF	TGTGCCAGTACCGAACGACTAGCGGGAGCAGGAGAGACCCAGTACTTC
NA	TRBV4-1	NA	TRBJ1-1	CASSQDLGRTEAFF	TGCGCCAGCAGCCAAGATCTTGGCCGTACTGAAGCTTTCTTT
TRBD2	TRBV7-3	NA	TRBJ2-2	CASSLTEASGTGELFF	TGTGCCAGCAGCTTAACGGAAGCTAGCGGAACCGGGGAGCTGTTTTTT
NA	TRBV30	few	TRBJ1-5	CAWSVQSQPQHF	TGTGCCTGGAGTGTACAGAGTCAGCCCCAGCATTTT
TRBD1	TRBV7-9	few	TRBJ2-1	CASSPGDRATNNEQFF	TGTGCCAGCAGCCCCGGGGACAGGGCGACGAACAATGAGCAGTTCTTC
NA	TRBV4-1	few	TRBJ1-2	CASRLAAGAGYGYTF	TGCGCCAGCAGACTGGCGGCGGGGGCAGGGTATGGCTACACCTTC
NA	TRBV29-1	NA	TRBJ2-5	CSAQTVQETQYF	TGCAGCGCCCAGACAGTTCAAGAGACCCAGTACTTC
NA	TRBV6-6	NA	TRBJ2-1	CASSEAGSSYNEQFF	TGTGCCAGCAGCGAGGCGGGGTCCTCCTACAATGAGCAGTTCTTC
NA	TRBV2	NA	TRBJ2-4	CASYRQVIENIQYF	TGTGCCAGCTACCGGCAGGTCATCGAAAACATTCAGTACTTC
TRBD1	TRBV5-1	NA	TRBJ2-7	CASSSWTGYEQYF	TGCGCCAGCAGCTCGTGGACAGGCTACGAGCAGTACTTC
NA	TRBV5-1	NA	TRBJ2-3	CASSLVAVPTSTDTQYF	TGCGCCAGCAGCTTGGTAGCGGTACCCACTAGCACAGATACGCAGTATTTT
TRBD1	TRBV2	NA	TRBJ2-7	CASRSGTGVYEQYF	TGTGCCAGCAGGTCCGGGACAGGGGTATACGAGCAGTACTTC